The 7 T cell receptor beta chains listed next were all sequenced from one sample in a study of CD8 T cells in Susac syndrome. It was with random hexamers that about 0.45 to 1 ug RNA was reverse transcribed. TCRdb analysed the immunoSEQ multiplex PCR reads with MiXCR anew, one entry per CDR3 protein. The sample lists approximately 100,000 distinct CDR3 sequences; 85% to 95% were seen once. The sequencing input was CD8+ T cells from PBMCs. These receptors were taken from a human donor in good health.

V is TRBV6-1 and J is TRBJ2-2; D is unclear. V shed 1 base and J shed 1 base, with 4 bases lying between them. CDR3 size: 14 residues. In germline, CDR1 is MNHNS, CDR2 SASEGT. CDR3 region: CASSEVGNTGELFF. CDR3 sequence (DNA): TGTGCCAGCAGTGAAGTCGGGAACACCGGGGAGCTGTTTTTT.

The V and J genes are TRBV23-1 and TRBJ1-4; no definite D call. Being an ORF, TRBV23-1 has a function that is uncertain. The CDR3 totals 15 residues. The V end lost 6 bases, the J end lost 0 bases, and 11 bases lay between the germline ends. This CDR3 is CASRQKTATNEKLFF. The CDR3 DNA follows: TGCGCCAGCAGACAGAAGACCGCAACTAATGAAAAACTGTTTTTT.

This chain uses TRBV19 with TRBJ1-4; TRBD1 matches 7 bases. The CDR3 length is 16 residues. The trim removed 6 bases at V and 5 bases at J, leaving 12 bases unmatched. The germline gives CDR1 LNHDA, CDR2 SQIVND (reference sequence). Here the CDR3 reads CASSRTSGTENEKLFF. DNA of the CDR3: TGTGCCAGTAGCCGAACTTCCGGGACAGAAAATGAAAAACTGTTTTTT.

The V call is TRBV6-5, the J call TRBJ2-1, with a tentative D call TRBD2 (6 bases). V lost 8 bases to trimming and J lost 6 bases, with 17 bases between them. The CDR3 extends over 14 amino acids. Germline values: CDR1 MNHEY, CDR2 SVGAGI. As DNA, the CDR3 is TGTGCCAGCGAGGAGGGCGGTGGTTTCAATGAGCAGTTCTTC. This translates into CASEEGGGFNEQFF.

The genes are TRBV6-5 and TRBJ1-2; 8 bases map to TRBD1. Germline CDR1 and CDR2: MNHEY and SVGAGI. CDR3 length equals 15 residues. J was trimmed by 2 bases and V by 6 bases; bases with no gene match: 8. The CDR3 DNA follows: TGTGCCAGCAGAGATCCAGGGGGCGCAAACTATGGCTACACCTTC. Its translation is CASRDPGGANYGYTF.

There are a few counts of this clonotype. V gene TRBV19 combines with J gene TRBJ2-6, with D perhaps matching TRBD2 (5 bases). Trimming took off 5 bases at V and 4 bases at J, with 12 bases between the two ends. The CDR3 extends over 15 amino acids. Per germline, CDR1 LNHDA and CDR2 SQIVND (reference sequence). The CDR3 here is CASSRTSGGANVLTF. The CDR3 nucleotides read TGTGCCAGTAGTCGGACTTCGGGGGGGGCCAACGTCCTGACTTTC.

The chain combines TRBV5-6 with TRBJ2-1; maybe TRBD1 (5 bases). The CDR3 totals 15 residues. Trimming took off 2 bases at V and 2 bases at J, with 11 bases between the two ends. The germline CDR1 and CDR2 sequences are SGHDT and YYEEEE. The CDR3 here is CASSLRQYPYNEQFF. The CDR3 DNA reads TGTGCCAGCAGCTTAAGACAGTACCCCTACAATGAGCAGTTCTTC.